This T cell receptor (beta chain) was captured by sequencing in a study of memory CD8 T cells in hepatitis C reinfection. Assay used: immunoSEQ multiplex PCR; TCRdb lists only in-frame clones, some missing. Here the sample spans 50,000 or so clones, nearly 90% being singletons. Documented time point: pre-reinfection, 55 to 20 weeks before reinfection detection. Sorted cells were sequenced directly ex vivo without any in vitro expansion. The CDR3 consists of 15 residues. From germline, CDR1 is LNHDA and CDR2 SQIVND (reference sequence). The trim removed 4 bases at V and 1 base at J, leaving 6 bases unmatched.

This rearrangement joins TRBV19 to TRBJ1-1; 7 nucleotides align to TRBD1. The sequence came from a man aged 18-30 years with hepatitis C virus infection. Specimen: naive CD8+ T cells sorted from blood. This CDR3 reads CASSTPWTGNTEAFF. CDR3 nucleotide sequence: TGTGCCAGTAGTACGCCCTGGACAGGGAACACTGAAGCTTTCTTT.